This T cell receptor (beta chain) came from a study of T cell changes during pregnancy in multiple sclerosis. Germline loops: CDR1 MNHNS, CDR2 SASEGT. The ends were cut back, 2 bases at V and 5 bases at J, with 15 bases in the middle. This CDR3 is 15 amino acids long. The assay was immunoSEQ multiplex PCR, and TCRdb's table has in-frame clones only and misses some. The repertoire holds under 50,000 clones, with about 90% as singletons. This material consisted of CD4+ T cells from peripheral blood mononuclear cells, taken in the second trimester of pregnancy. The rearrangement joins TRBV6-1 to TRBJ2-5; a weak D match, TRBD2 (7 bases). The receptor was isolated from a female donor in good health, enrolled as a control in a pregnancy study. The CDR3 here is CASSEFRGGGETQYF. The DNA for the CDR3 is TGTGCCAGCAGTGAATTTAGGGGGGGTGGTGAGACCCAGTACTTC.